Below, 32 T cell receptor beta chains from the same sample are listed, as sequenced in a study of T cells in Graves' hyperthyroidism and ophthalmopathy. Amplified TCR beta CDR3 regions derived from RNA transcripts. First-round RT-PCR targeting the TCR CDR3 was performed with the HTBI primer set. MiXCR, applied by TCRdb to the multiplex PCR reads, yields one record per CDR3 protein. The sample consists of about 320,000 distinct CDR3 sequences, 15% to 20% of them appearing once. Sequencing was carried out using blood. The receptors stem from a man aged 25-45 years with Graves' hyperthyroidism.

This chain uses TRBV20-1 with TRBJ2-6; perhaps TRBD1 as D (5 bases). CDR1 DFQATT and CDR2 SNEGSKA come from the germline V gene (reference sequence). Trimming shortened V by 0 bases and J by 0 bases, and 9 bases separated the two germline ends. The CDR3 totals 16 residues. CDR3 DNA: TGCAGTGCTAGAGATCTGACAGACTCTGGGGCCAACGTCCTGACTTTC. Its translation: CSARDLTDSGANVLTF.

The sample holds many counts of this clonotype. CDR3 sequence reads: CASSPLLGSGVWYF. The CDR3 DNA follows: TGTGCCAGCAGCCCCCTGCTAGGTTCGGGGGTATGGTACTTC. This chain connects TRBV11-2 to TRBJ2-4, with a tentative D call TRBD2 (6 bases). CDR3 size: 14 residues. Trimming shortened V by 5 bases and J by 15 bases, and 23 bases separated the two germline ends. Germline CDR1 SGHAT, CDR2 FQNNGV.

The V and J genes are TRBV12-3 or TRBV12-4 and TRBJ1-1, with D unclear. The V end lost 8 bases, the J end lost 4 bases, and 17 bases lay between the germline ends. The CDR3 extends over 14 amino acids. The CDR3 is CASSLAGKSTEAFF. DNA of the CDR3: TGTGCCAGCTCCCTAGCGGGGAAATCCACTGAAGCTTTCTTT.

This clonotype was detected many times. The V and J genes are TRBV20-1 and TRBJ2-7; 10 nucleotides line up with TRBD1. CDR3 length equals 14 residues. V dropped 2 bases and J dropped 7; count of bases not matched to a gene: 8. Germline CDR1 DFQATT, CDR2 SNEGSKA (reference sequence). CDR3 amino acids: CSARPGTGVLEQYF. CDR3 DNA: TGCAGTGCTAGACCCGGGACAGGGGTTCTTGAGCAGTACTTC.

J is TRBJ2-5 and V is TRBV5-4; no definite D call. Trimming left V 1 base short and J 3 bases short, with 7 bases between. Germline CDR1 and CDR2: SGHNT and YYREEE (reference sequence). The CDR3 extends over 13 amino acids. In DNA, the CDR3 is TGTGCCAGCAGCTTGCCGGGCAAAGAGACCCAGTACTTC. This encodes CASSLPGKETQYF.

There are many counts of this clonotype. The chain links TRBV30 to TRBJ1-3; 8 positions match TRBD1. The V and J ends lost 6 bases and 0 bases, in that order; junction bases with no gene match: 13. The CDR3 length is 17 residues. Germline CDR1 and CDR2: GTSNPN and SVGIG (reference sequence). CDR3 in amino acids: CACDPAGRGLSGNTIYF. The CDR3 DNA sequence: TGTGCCTGCGACCCAGCGGGCAGGGGGCTCTCTGGAAACACCATATATTTT. Supplemented by reference TRBV30 and TRBJ1-3, the full variable domain reads SQTIHQWPATLVQPVGSPLSLECTVEGTSNPNLYWYRQAAGRGLQLLFYSVGIGQISSEVPQNLSASRPQDRQFILSSKKLLLSDSGFYLCACDPAGRGLSGNTIYFGEGSWLTVV.

There are a few counts of this clonotype. This rearrangement joins TRBV28 to TRBJ1-1; 7 bases are shared with TRBD1. This CDR3 is built from 16 residues. Germline CDR1 is MDHEN and CDR2 is SYDVKM. V was pared by 4 bases and J by 8 bases, with 16 bases of the junction left unmatched. CDR3 in amino acids: CASSSMVVGTATEAFF. In DNA, the CDR3 is TGTGCCAGCAGTTCGATGGTTGTCGGGACAGCTACAGAAGCTTTCTTT.

This clonotype was counted many times. The V gene is TRBV2, the J gene TRBJ1-4; the D gene is possibly TRBD1 (6 bases). V lost 7 bases and J lost 4, with 19 bases in between. This CDR3 comprises 16 residues. Germline CDR1 reads SNHLY; CDR2 reads FYNNEI. The CDR3 DNA is TGTGCCAGCACTTCACCTCGGGGGCGGGGTAATGAAAAACTGTTTTTT. The encoded protein is CASTSPRGRGNEKLFF. The whole variable domain, remainder taken from reference TRBV2 and TRBJ1-4, is EPEVTQTPSHQVTQMGQEVILRCVPISNHLYFYWYRQILGQKVEFLVSFYNNEISEKSEIFDDQFSVERPDGSNFTLKIRSTKLEDSAMYFCASTSPRGRGNEKLFFGSGTQLSVL.

Concerning this clonotype itself: At one boundary the junction diverges from the germline segment, which might be a read error. This chain joins TRBV16 and TRBJ1-4; tentatively, D is TRBD1 (6 bases). Germline-derived CDR1 and CDR2 are KGHSY and FQNENV. CDR3 length: 15 residues. CDR3 DNA: TGTGCCGGCAGCCCACGTGGGGGGACAATTGAAAAACTGTTTTTT. It yields the protein CAGSPRGGTIEKLFF.

The chain recombines TRBV4-1 with TRBJ2-7, with TRBD1 as a possible D gene (5 bases). Trimming left V 0 bases short and J 5 bases short, with 17 bases between. Germline CDR1 and CDR2: MGHRA and YSYEKL. The CDR3 has 16 amino acids. This CDR3 is CASSQDRLRAPHEQYF. CDR3 in DNA: TGCGCCAGCAGCCAAGATCGTCTCAGGGCCCCCCACGAGCAGTACTTC.

This clonotype showed up many times. The rearrangement links TRBV28 to TRBJ2-1; TRBD2 matches 11 bases. The length of the CDR3 is 15 residues. J gave up 5 bases and V 5 bases, and 5 bases lay outside the gene matches. CDR1 is MDHEN and CDR2 is SYDVKM in the germline V gene. Here the CDR3 DNA reads TGTGCCAGCAGTCCTCGACTAGCGGGAAACAATGAGCAGTTCTTC. It encodes CASSPRLAGNNEQFF.

The chain couples TRBV29-1 to TRBJ1-2; D unresolved. Looked up from germline, CDR1 is SQVTM and CDR2 is ANQGSEA. V was shortened by 5 bases and J by 4 bases, with 11 bases between the two germline ends. The CDR3 is 12 amino acids. As DNA, the CDR3 is TGCAGCGTTTCAATGGGCGGCTATGGCTACACCTTC. This translates into CSVSMGGYGYTF.

This clonotype was counted at least ten times. Germline and junction disagree at one end, which may indicate a read error. This chain joins TRBV5-5 and TRBJ2-7; unclear D gene. This CDR3 contains 14 residues. Germline assignment: CDR1 SGHKS and CDR2 YYEKEE (reference sequence). CDR3: CASSLAGESFEQYF. The DNA for the CDR3 is TGTGCCAGCAGCTTGGCAGGCGAATCCTTCGAGCAGTACTTC.

This clonotype was counted ten times or more. CDR3 sequence (DNA): TGTGCCAGCAGCGTTCAGGGGGCGAGAGGAAACACCATATATTTT. This encodes CASSVQGARGNTIYF. The chain employs TRBV3-1 and TRBJ1-3; TRBD1 matches at 8 bases. The CDR3 spans 15 residues. The germline gives CDR1 LGHDT, CDR2 YNNKEL (reference sequence). V was clipped by 5 bases and J by 4 bases; unmatched bases: 7.

This clonotype was detected many times. The chain joins TRBV30 to TRBJ1-1; D unclear. CDR1 is GTSNPN, CDR2 SVGIG, per germline (reference sequence). The CDR3 spans 14 residues. Trimming pared 1 base from V and 4 bases from J, leaving 13 bases between. In nucleotides, the CDR3 is TGTGCCTGGAGTGGGCGCAGGAGTCTCACTGAAGCTTTCTTT. Its protein product is CAWSGRRSLTEAFF.

This clonotype showed up just a few times. The chain recombines TRBV19 with TRBJ2-1; D might be TRBD2 (6 bases). CDR1 is LNHDA, CDR2 SQIVND, per germline (reference sequence). V gave up 5 bases and J gave up 13 bases, with 21 bases separating them. CDR3 length: 14 residues. The CDR3 reads CASSFPGTEPGQFF. The CDR3, as DNA: TGTGCCAGTAGTTTTCCGGGGACTGAGCCGGGTCAGTTCTTC.

V is TRBV4-1 and J is TRBJ2-5; D unresolved. V was trimmed by 1 base and J by 5 bases, leaving 17 bases between them. The CDR3 consists of 16 residues. CDR1 MGHRA and CDR2 YSYEKL come from the germline V gene. The CDR3 DNA reads TGCGCCAGCAGCCAAGTCTTCATGGGTGGTGGGGAGACCCAGTACTTC. Translation: CASSQVFMGGGETQYF.

There are many counts of this clonotype. The chain carries TRBV12-3 or TRBV12-4 and TRBJ1-1; no firm D call. The CDR3 is 12 amino acids. V dropped 6 bases and J dropped 7 bases, with 12 bases sitting between them. The CDR3 protein is CASSLLGSEAFF. The DNA for the CDR3 is TGTGCCAGCAGCTTGTTAGGCAGTGAAGCTTTCTTT.

The chain couples TRBV7-9 to TRBJ2-1; TRBD1 matches 8 bases. The DNA end is a closer match to TRBJ2-7, so the J assignment may be wrong. The CDR3 has 16 amino acids. Germline CDR1 is SEHNR and CDR2 is FQNEAQ (reference sequence). The CDR3 DNA follows: TGTGCCAGCAGCTTAAGGACAGGGTCGTCCTACAACGAGCAGTACTTC. Protein product: CASSLRTGSSYNEQYF.

The rearrangement uses TRBV29-1 and TRBJ1-1; possibly TRBD1 for D (6 bases). Trimming shortened V by 7 bases and J by 6 bases, and 15 bases separated the two germline ends. CDR3 length: 12 amino acids. Germline V gene lookup returns CDR1 SQVTM and CDR2 ANQGSEA. The CDR3 sequence is CSGGDRRAEAFF. Written as DNA, the CDR3 is TGCAGCGGTGGAGACAGGCGGGCTGAAGCTTTCTTT.

This clonotype occurred many times. The chain uses TRBV28 and TRBJ1-2, with D hard to call. The CDR3 is 13 amino acids. Between the trimmed V and J ends, which lost 3 bases and 4 bases, there was a span of 9 bases. Germline V CDR1 and CDR2: MDHEN, SYDVKM. The CDR3 sequence is CASSLGSGYGYTF. The CDR3 nucleotides read TGTGCCAGCAGTTTGGGTTCGGGCTATGGCTACACCTTC.

With respect to this clonotype: A read error may be the cause here, since a much bigger clone is one base away. This chain joins TRBV2 and TRBJ2-1; possible D gene TRBD2, 6 bases. CDR1 SNHLY and CDR2 FYNNEI come from the germline V gene. The V end was cut by 4 bases, the J end by 8 bases, with 12 bases between. The CDR3 sequence is 13 residues long. CDR3 in amino acids: CASSVPGGDEQFF. The CDR3 DNA reads TGTGCCAGCAGTGTGCCCGGGGGAGATGAGCAGTTCTTC.

This clonotype has ten or more counts. This rearrangement joins TRBV13 to TRBJ2-7; either TRBD1 or TRBD2 may supply D (6 bases each). Trimming took 2 bases from V and 6 from J, leaving 14 bases between them. This CDR3 comprises 14 residues. In germline, CDR1 is PRHDT, CDR2 FYEKMQ (reference sequence). CDR3 sequence reads: CASSLTGARLEQYF. Here the CDR3 DNA reads TGTGCCAGCAGCTTAACGGGGGCGCGTCTCGAGCAGTACTTC. Combining the CDR3 with reference TRBV13 and TRBJ2-7 gives the whole variable domain AAGVIQSPRHLIKEKRETATLKCYPIPRHDTVYWYQQGPGQDPQFLISFYEKMQSDKGSIPDRFSAQQFSDYHSELNMSSLELGDSALYFCASSLTGARLEQYFGPGTRLTVT.

This clonotype was picked up many times. V usage is TRBV6-1 and J usage is TRBJ2-7; D not certain. Germline CDR1 reads MNHNS; CDR2 reads SASEGT. Trimming left V 0 bases short and J 4 bases short, with 13 bases between. The CDR3 is 15 residues long. In DNA form, the CDR3 reads TGTGCCAGCAGTGAAGCGCGCAGGCGCCGATACGAGCAGTACTTC. Amino acid sequence: CASSEARRRRYEQYF.

The table lists this clonotype with many counts. The rearrangement links TRBV28 to TRBJ2-7, with 7 bases lining up with TRBD2. This CDR3 comprises 15 residues. Germline V gene sequence: CDR1 MDHEN, CDR2 SYDVKM. The ends lost 7 bases at V and 1 base at J; junction bases unmatched: 10. The CDR3 protein is CASNLGLDQSYEQYF. Here the CDR3 DNA reads TGTGCCAGCAATCTCGGACTAGATCAGTCCTACGAGCAGTACTTC.

This clonotype appeared a few times. The chain couples TRBV20-1 to TRBJ2-7, with 13 bases that match TRBD2. The length of the CDR3 is 13 residues. The V gene's germline CDR1 is DFQATT and CDR2 SNEGSKA (reference sequence). V lost 5 bases, J lost 7 bases, and 5 bases stayed unmatched. For the CDR3, the DNA is TGCAGTGCTCACACTAGCGGGAGGGAAGAGCAGTACTTC. It is translated as CSAHTSGREEQYF.

This clonotype was counted many times. The J gene is TRBJ2-3, the V gene TRBV6-5, with 10 bases that match TRBD1. This CDR3 is 15 amino acids long. Germline V CDR1 and CDR2: MNHEY, SVGAGI. The ends lost 2 bases at V and 1 base at J; junction bases unmatched: 0. The CDR3 nucleotides read TGTGCCAGCAGTTACGGACAGGGGGGCACAGATACGCAGTATTTT. Encoded protein: CASSYGQGGTDTQYF.

CDR3 nucleotide sequence: TGTGCCAGCGACCGCCAAGAGACCCAGTACTTC. Protein: CASDRQETQYF. J is TRBJ2-5 and V is TRBV18; D unresolved. Germline V gene lookup returns CDR1 KGHSH and CDR2 LQKENI. This CDR3 comprises 11 residues. The V end lost 8 bases, the J end lost 1 base, and 5 bases lay between the germline ends.

The rearrangement uses TRBV19 and TRBJ1-5; tentative D call: TRBD1 (6 bases). The V end was cut by 5 bases, the J end by 6 bases, with 26 bases between. This CDR3 is built from 18 residues. Germline V gene data show CDR1 as LNHDA and CDR2 as SQIVND (reference sequence). The CDR3 nucleotides are TGTGCCAGTAGTTTCGGGGGGGGGGACATTAATTCCCGTCAGCCCCAGCATTTT. Its translation: CASSFGGGDINSRQPQHF.

The sample holds many counts of this clonotype. This sequence joins TRBV6-1 and TRBJ2-5; the match to TRBD1 covers 7 bases. There are 13 residues in the CDR3. Germline loops: CDR1 MNHNS, CDR2 SASEGT. With V trimmed by 9 bases and J by 2 bases, 6 bases remained unmatched. CDR3 region: CASSRGWQETQYF. The CDR3 nucleotides read TGTGCCAGTAGCAGGGGGTGGCAAGAGACCCAGTACTTC.

The chain uses TRBV5-4 and TRBJ1-6, with D possibly TRBD1 on 5 matching bases. V gave up 4 bases and J gave up 9 bases, with 17 bases separating them. There are 15 residues in the CDR3. Germline V gives CDR1 SGHNT, CDR2 YYREEE (reference sequence). CDR3 bases: TGTGCCAGCAGCCCGAGTGGGCCAGGGACTTCACCCCTCCACTTT. It yields the protein CASSPSGPGTSPLHF.

The chain combines TRBV2 with TRBJ1-3; D unresolved. Trimming pared 2 bases from V and 2 bases from J, leaving 10 bases between. CDR3 length equals 15 residues. Germline assignment: CDR1 SNHLY and CDR2 FYNNEI. CDR3 bases: TGTGCCAGCAGTGAATTAGGAGGGCCTGGAAACACCATATATTTT. Encoded protein: CASSELGGPGNTIYF.